The 17 T cell receptor beta chains below were found in one sample sequenced in a study of T cells in Graves' hyperthyroidism and ophthalmopathy. Using RNA transcripts as the source, TCR beta CDR3 regions were amplified. A first-round RT-PCR of the TCR CDR3 used the HTBI primer set. From the multiplex PCR reads, TCRdb called clonotypes with MiXCR, one entry per CDR3 protein. The sample records roughly 500,000 distinct CDR3 sequences, roughly 14% being singletons. Source material: blood. These receptors originate from a woman in her 30s with Graves' hyperthyroidism that later progressed to Graves' ophthalmopathy.

Worth noting for this clonotype: Possible read error: a much larger clone is one base away. V gene TRBV7-2 combines with J gene TRBJ2-1, with D tentatively TRBD1 (6 bases). The CDR3 totals 15 residues. Between the trimmed V and J ends, which lost 0 bases and 7 bases, there was a span of 13 bases. Per the germline V gene, CDR1 is SGHTA and CDR2 is FQGNSA. The CDR3 region is CASSLAGTPGNEQFF. CDR3 coding DNA: TGTGCCAGCAGCTTAGCCGGGACACCGGGGAATGAGCAGTTCTTC.

This sequence joins TRBV30 and TRBJ2-7, with TRBD1 as a possible D gene (5 bases). CDR1 GTSNPN and CDR2 SVGIG come from the germline V gene (reference sequence). The CDR3 covers 15 residues. V was clipped by 2 bases and J by 2 bases, with 16 bases between them. As DNA, the CDR3 is TGTGCCTGGAGTCCACCTCCCCTGACAGCCTACGAGCAGTACTTC. As protein: CAWSPPPLTAYEQYF.

Concerning this clonotype itself: This sequence may be a read error, since a much larger clone differs from it by one base. The chain uses TRBV20-1 and TRBJ1-1; D unclear. Germline CDR1 is DFQATT and CDR2 is SNEGSKA (reference sequence). The CDR3 has 13 amino acids. V lost 8 bases and J lost 0, with 13 bases in between. CDR3 nucleotides: TGCAGTCCAAACGGGGAGGTGAACACTGAAGCTTTCTTT. As protein: CSPNGEVNTEAFF.

This sequence joins TRBV6-1 and TRBJ2-1, with 8 nucleotides matching TRBD2. Germline V gene lookup returns CDR1 MNHNS and CDR2 SASEGT. This CDR3 contains 20 residues. V lost 4 bases, J lost 6 bases, and 23 bases stayed unmatched. The CDR3 reads CASSGTLAGLSVIGLNEQFF. The CDR3 nucleotides are TGTGCCAGCAGTGGAACCTTAGCGGGATTGAGTGTTATTGGGCTCAATGAGCAGTTCTTC.

V is TRBV30 and J is TRBJ1-4; D is undetermined. V was pared by 0 bases and J by 8 bases, with 13 bases between. Looked up from germline, CDR1 is GTSNPN and CDR2 is SVGIG (reference sequence). This CDR3 has 14 residues. CDR3 DNA: TGTGCCTGGAGTGTAAGAGGTATTGGGGAAAAACTGTTTTTT. Protein product: CAWSVRGIGEKLFF.

This clonotype was seen many times. The chain links TRBV11-3 to TRBJ1-2; D remains ambiguous. The CDR3 length is 14 residues. Trimming cost V 3 bases and J 5 bases, with 13 bases left between them. The germline gives CDR1 SGHNT, CDR2 YENEEA. CDR3 DNA sequence: TGTGCCAGCAGCTTGGACGGCATCGATTATGGCTACACCTTC. As protein: CASSLDGIDYGYTF.

This chain links TRBV12-3 or TRBV12-4 with TRBJ1-5; D is uncertain. The V gene lost 5 bases and the J gene lost 10 bases, with 15 bases spanning the gap. CDR3 length equals 13 residues. CDR3 bases: TGTGCCAGCAGTCCCCCGACCCTGGGACCCCAGCATTTT. It is translated as CASSPPTLGPQHF.

The chain couples TRBV19 to TRBJ2-7; 8 bases map to TRBD1. CDR3 length: 14 amino acids. Looked up from germline, CDR1 is LNHDA and CDR2 is SQIVND (reference sequence). J gave up 2 bases and V 7 bases, and 7 bases lay outside the gene matches. The CDR3: CASNPGQGTYEQYF. In DNA, the CDR3 is TGTGCCAGTAACCCAGGACAGGGTACCTACGAGCAGTACTTC.

The sample holds many counts of this clonotype. The V and J genes are TRBV19 and TRBJ2-7, with 9 bases lining up with TRBD2. The CDR3 length is 13 residues. With V trimmed by 3 bases and J by 6 bases, 3 bases remained unmatched. Germline V gene sequence: CDR1 LNHDA, CDR2 SQIVND (reference sequence). The DNA of the CDR3 is TGTGCCAGTAGTATCGGGACTAGCAGCGAGCAGTACTTC. Its translation is CASSIGTSSEQYF.

This chain's CDR3 is CASSGQLVGVGEKLFF. CDR3 nucleotide sequence: TGTGCCAGCAGCGGGCAGTTAGTGGGTGTTGGTGAAAAACTGTTTTTT. The chain is built from TRBV11-2 and TRBJ1-4; D unresolved. Per germline, CDR1 SGHAT and CDR2 FQNNGV. V lost 5 bases and J 7 bases, leaving 20 bases between the germline ends. The CDR3 spans 16 residues.

This chain joins TRBV6-1 and TRBJ1-1; tentatively, D is TRBD1 (6 bases). V lost 6 bases and J lost 3, with 17 bases in between. Germline lookup yields CDR1 MNHNS and CDR2 SASEGT. The length of the CDR3 is 15 residues. The DNA of the CDR3 is TGTGCCAGCAGGGGTCGGGGGGCAGGGGACACTGAAGCTTTCTTT. Its protein product is CASRGRGAGDTEAFF.

This clonotype was observed a handful of times. V is TRBV24-1 and J is TRBJ2-2, with D perhaps TRBD2 (7 bases). This CDR3 spans 21 amino acids. Germline V CDR1 and CDR2: KGHDR, SFDVKD. V dropped 1 base and J dropped 3 bases, with 26 bases sitting between them. The CDR3 DNA is TGTGCCACCAGTGATTTAGGAGCCTCCAAGGGGGGGGGCTTCGACACCGGGGAGCTGTTTTTT. It specifies CATSDLGASKGGGFDTGELFF.

Ten or more counts support this clonotype. This sequence joins TRBV6-5 and TRBJ2-3, with D unclear. The ends were cut back, 0 bases at V and 4 bases at J, with 14 bases in the middle. Germline CDR1 is MNHEY and CDR2 is SVGAGI. The CDR3 spans 16 residues. CDR3 amino acids: CASSYSMAVLADTQYF. The CDR3 DNA sequence: TGTGCCAGCAGTTACTCGATGGCTGTACTCGCAGATACGCAGTATTTT.

This clonotype was observed once. This may arise from a read error, as a much more abundant clone is one base away. The chain has TRBV2 and TRBJ1-3; TRBD1 might be the D (6 bases). CDR1 and CDR2 from the germline V gene are SNHLY and FYNNEI. The CDR3 is made up of 14 amino acids. In DNA form, the CDR3 reads TGTTCCAGCAGGGGAGGTTTCTCTGGAAACACCATATATTTT. As protein: CSSRGGFSGNTIYF.

The chain carries TRBV6-4 and TRBJ2-2, with D possibly matching TRBD1 (6 bases). The CDR3 spans 14 residues. Per germline, CDR1 MRHNA and CDR2 SNTAGT. Trimming removed 8 bases from V and 5 bases from J, with 15 bases in between. CDR3 sequence reads: CASQPTGSTGELFF. The CDR3 bases are TGTGCCAGCCAACCAACAGGGAGTACCGGGGAGCTGTTTTTT.

This clonotype was observed at least ten times. The chain is built from TRBV9 and TRBJ2-7, with D possibly matching TRBD1 (5 bases). The CDR3 has 18 residues. Looked up from germline, CDR1 is SGDLS and CDR2 is YYNGEE. Trimming pared 3 bases from V and 0 bases from J, leaving 22 bases between. The CDR3 sequence is CASSESVDSYLVSYEQYF. The CDR3 DNA follows: TGTGCCAGCAGCGAGTCCGTCGACAGTTACCTGGTCTCCTACGAGCAGTACTTC. Based on the CDR3 plus reference TRBV9 and TRBJ2-7, the full variable domain is DSGVTQTPKHLITATGQRVTLRCSPRSGDLSVYWYQQSLDQGLQFLIQYYNGEERAKGNILERFSAQQFPDLHSELNLSSLELGDSALYFCASSESVDSYLVSYEQYFGPGTRLTVT.

This clonotype was seen repeatedly, ten times or more. The rearrangement joins TRBV20-1 to TRBJ2-7; the match to TRBD2 covers 12 bases. The CDR3 loop spans 17 amino acids. J gave up 0 bases and V 5 bases, and 11 bases lay outside the gene matches. The V gene's germline CDR1 is DFQATT and CDR2 SNEGSKA (reference sequence). The CDR3 sequence is CSAPLAGGRARSYEQYF. Written as DNA, the CDR3 is TGCAGTGCTCCCCTAGCGGGAGGGAGGGCCCGCTCCTACGAGCAGTACTTC.